The text below deals with one T cell receptor beta chain. The protocol was immunoSEQ multiplex PCR, while the TCRdb copy is restricted to in-frame clones and leaves out a portion. The repertoire has approximately 61,000 clones, 88% of them found once; the top ten carry over 1.5%. These data belong to a study of T cell changes during pregnancy in multiple sclerosis. V was shortened by 11 bases and J by 5 bases, with 19 bases between the two germline ends. The CDR3 extends over 14 amino acids. Germline lookup yields CDR1 LNHDA and CDR2 SQIVND (reference sequence). The sample consisted of peripheral blood, taken in the first trimester of pregnancy. The V and J genes are TRBV19 and TRBJ2-1; weak D call: TRBD2 (5 bases). The clonotype was recovered from a female donor with multiple sclerosis, enrolled in a pregnancy study. The CDR3 DNA follows: TGTGCCCGAATGAAAGAGGGCAGGAACAATGAGCAGTTCTTC. It yields the protein CARMKEGRNNEQFF.